A single sample is the source of the 2 T cell receptor beta chains below, sequenced in a study of coeliac disease. TCRdb's copy holds only in-frame clones and misses some; the assay was immunoSEQ multiplex PCR. The table has more than 5,500 clones, roughly two thirds seen once. Input material: lymphocytes from the gut lamina propria. The receptor set was obtained from a man aged 65 to 85 with active celiac disease.

This chain joins TRBV16 and TRBJ2-1, with a possible D match to TRBD2 (7 bases). Per germline, CDR1 KGHSY and CDR2 FQNENV. The length of the CDR3 is 16 residues. The V end lost 6 bases, the J end lost 0 bases, and 15 bases lay between the germline ends. CDR3 region: CASSRGAGSSYNEQFF. CDR3 sequence (DNA): TGTGCCAGCAGTCGGGGGGCGGGAAGCTCCTACAATGAGCAGTTCTTC.

The J gene is TRBJ2-6, the V gene TRBV28, with D tentatively TRBD1 (6 bases). V was shortened by 7 bases and J by 0 bases, with 10 bases between the two germline ends. CDR1 and CDR2 (germline): MDHEN, SYDVKM. CDR3 size: 15 residues. CDR3 amino acids: CASKGQSSGANVLTF. The DNA of the CDR3 is TGTGCCAGCAAAGGACAGAGCTCTGGGGCCAACGTCCTGACTTTC.